This TCR beta chain was recorded in a study of cytomegalovirus exposure and HLA in healthy donors. Trimming pared 6 bases from V and 5 bases from J, leaving 19 bases between. The CDR3 has 15 residues. Germline V gene data show CDR1 as MDHEN and CDR2 as SYDVKM. Broader study findings: Sequencing likely produced, as an artifact, a cluster of highly shared sequence variants.

Details on this clone: What it recognizes is unknown.

The primer mix had 60 Vbeta and 13 Jbeta primers. As originally analysed: As a later analysis found, there were 60 million to 90 million unique TCR beta chains, of which roughly 11 million were shared. Sequencing was performed with immunoSEQ multiplex PCR; in TCRdb, only in-frame clones are kept and a portion is missing. That table furnishes V, J and clone size, whereas the DNA furnished D and trimming. This sample carries over 150,000 clones, with around 0.74% going to the ten biggest clones. The specimen sequenced was PBMCs. This chain links TRBV28 with TRBJ2-5; D may be TRBD1 (5 bases). The clonotype comes from a boy between 10 and 17 years old in good health and CMV-seronegative. The CDR3 bases are TGTGCCAGCAGCTCCAACACCGCTTCAGGGGAGACCCAGTACTTC. It encodes CASSSNTASGETQYF.